This TCR beta chain was identified during a study of beta chain features in type 1 diabetes. Study-wide points: Researchers report that Type 1 diabetes patients had moderately but significantly shorter TCRB CDR3s across all four CD4+ subsets.

Central memory, naive, regulatory and stem cell-like memory CD4+ cells were sorted by CD45RO/CCR7/CD25/CD127/CD95/CD27. As every portion of the isolated RNA was reverse transcribed, the sequencing read expressed TCRB transcripts. Repertoires were generated with immunoSEQ multiplex PCR, while TCRdb's copy carries only in-frame clones and drops some. Among about 190,000 clones listed, less than 10% were seen once. V was cut by 4 bases and J by 6 bases, with 7 bases left in between. Germline V CDR1 and CDR2: DFQATT, SNEGSKA (reference sequence). This CDR3 contains 11 residues. This clone was seen at least ten times. Its antigen is undetermined.

Sequenced: central memory CD4+ T cells from blood. This chain links TRBV20-1 with TRBJ2-1; D is possibly TRBD1 (6 bases). The clonotype was recovered from a man aged 18 to 30 with type 1 diabetes. CDR3 nucleotides: TGCAGTGCTACCAGGGGCAATGAGCAGTTCTTC. Translating gives CSATRGNEQFF.